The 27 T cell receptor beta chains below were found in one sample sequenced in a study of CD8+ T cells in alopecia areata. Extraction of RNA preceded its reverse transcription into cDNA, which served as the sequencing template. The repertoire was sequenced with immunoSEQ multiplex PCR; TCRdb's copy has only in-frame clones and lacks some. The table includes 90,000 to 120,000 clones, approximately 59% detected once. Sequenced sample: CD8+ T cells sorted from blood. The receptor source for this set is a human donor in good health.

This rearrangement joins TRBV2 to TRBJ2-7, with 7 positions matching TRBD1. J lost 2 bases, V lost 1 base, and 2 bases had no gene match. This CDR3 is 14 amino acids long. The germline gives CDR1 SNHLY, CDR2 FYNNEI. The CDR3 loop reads CASSEVGTAYEQYF. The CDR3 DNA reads TGTGCCAGCAGTGAAGTGGGGACAGCCTACGAGCAGTACTTC. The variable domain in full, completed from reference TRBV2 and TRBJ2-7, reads EPEVTQTPSHQVTQMGQEVILRCVPISNHLYFYWYRQILGQKVEFLVSFYNNEISEKSEIFDDQFSVERPDGSNFTLKIRSTKLEDSAMYFCASSEVGTAYEQYFGPGTRLTVT.

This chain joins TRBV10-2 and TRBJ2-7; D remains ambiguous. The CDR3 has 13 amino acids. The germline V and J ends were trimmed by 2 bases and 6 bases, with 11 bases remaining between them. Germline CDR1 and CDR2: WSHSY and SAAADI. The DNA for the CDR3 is TGCGCCAGCAGTGAGAGTGACCCAACCGAGCAGTACTTC. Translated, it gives CASSESDPTEQYF.

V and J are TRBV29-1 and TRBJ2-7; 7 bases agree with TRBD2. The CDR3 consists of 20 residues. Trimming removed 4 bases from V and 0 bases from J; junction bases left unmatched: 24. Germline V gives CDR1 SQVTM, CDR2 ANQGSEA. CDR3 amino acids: CSVAREGWRRGEFSSYEQYF. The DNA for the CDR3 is TGCAGCGTTGCGAGGGAGGGCTGGCGGAGGGGCGAATTCAGCTCCTACGAGCAGTACTTC.

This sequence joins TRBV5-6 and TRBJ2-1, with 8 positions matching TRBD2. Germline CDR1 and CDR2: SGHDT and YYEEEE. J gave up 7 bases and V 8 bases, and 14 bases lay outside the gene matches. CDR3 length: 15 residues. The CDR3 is CASHHEEAGVNEQFF. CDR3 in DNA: TGTGCCAGTCATCACGAGGAAGCGGGGGTAAATGAGCAGTTCTTC. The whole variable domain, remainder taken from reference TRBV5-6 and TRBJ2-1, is DAGVTQSPTHLIKTRGQQVTLRCSPKSGHDTVSWYQQALGQGPQFIFQYYEEEERQRGNFPDRFSGHQFPNYSSELNVNALLLGDSALYLCASHHEEAGVNEQFFGPGTRLTVL.

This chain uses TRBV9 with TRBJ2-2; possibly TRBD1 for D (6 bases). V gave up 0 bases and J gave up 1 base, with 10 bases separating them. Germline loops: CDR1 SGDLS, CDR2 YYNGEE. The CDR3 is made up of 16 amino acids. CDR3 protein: CASSVVPGENTGELFF. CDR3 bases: TGTGCCAGCAGCGTAGTCCCAGGGGAGAACACCGGGGAGCTGTTTTTT.

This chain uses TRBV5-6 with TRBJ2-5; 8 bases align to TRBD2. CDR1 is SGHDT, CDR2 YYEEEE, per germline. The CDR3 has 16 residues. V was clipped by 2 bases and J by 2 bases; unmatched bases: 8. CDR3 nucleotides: TGTGCCAGCAGCTTTATCCGCGGGGGGCCTCAAGAGACCCAGTACTTC. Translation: CASSFIRGGPQETQYF. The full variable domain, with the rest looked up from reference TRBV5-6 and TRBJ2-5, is DAGVTQSPTHLIKTRGQQVTLRCSPKSGHDTVSWYQQALGQGPQFIFQYYEEEERQRGNFPDRFSGHQFPNYSSELNVNALLLGDSALYLCASSFIRGGPQETQYFGPGTRLLVL.

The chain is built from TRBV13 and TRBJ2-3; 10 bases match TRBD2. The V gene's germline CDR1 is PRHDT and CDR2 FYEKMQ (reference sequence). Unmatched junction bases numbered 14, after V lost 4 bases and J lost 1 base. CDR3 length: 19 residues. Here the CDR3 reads CASSSPVSGGGMGTDTQYF. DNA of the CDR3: TGTGCCAGCAGCTCACCGGTCAGCGGGGGGGGCATGGGCACAGATACGCAGTATTTT.

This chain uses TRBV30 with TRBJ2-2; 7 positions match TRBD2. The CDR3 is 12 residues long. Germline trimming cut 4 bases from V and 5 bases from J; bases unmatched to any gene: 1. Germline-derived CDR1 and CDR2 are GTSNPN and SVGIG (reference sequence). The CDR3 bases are TGTGCCTGGAACGGGGGGACCGGGGAGCTGTTTTTT. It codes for CAWNGGTGELFF. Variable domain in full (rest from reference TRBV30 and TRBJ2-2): SQTIHQWPATLVQPVGSPLSLECTVEGTSNPNLYWYRQAAGRGLQLLFYSVGIGQISSEVPQNLSASRPQDRQFILSSKKLLLSDSGFYLCAWNGGTGELFFGEGSRLTVL.

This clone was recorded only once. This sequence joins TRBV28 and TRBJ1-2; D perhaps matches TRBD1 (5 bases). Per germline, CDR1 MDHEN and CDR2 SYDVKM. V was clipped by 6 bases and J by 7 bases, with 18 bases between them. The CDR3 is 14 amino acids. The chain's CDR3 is CASSQGRGSGGYTF. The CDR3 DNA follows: TGTGCCAGCAGCCAAGGGCGGGGCAGCGGTGGCTACACCTTC.

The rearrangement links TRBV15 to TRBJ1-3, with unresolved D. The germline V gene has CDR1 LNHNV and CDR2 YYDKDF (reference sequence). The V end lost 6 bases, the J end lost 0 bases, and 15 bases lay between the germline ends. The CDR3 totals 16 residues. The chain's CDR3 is CATRPLFTASGNTIYF. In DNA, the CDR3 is TGTGCCACCAGACCCCTTTTCACGGCCTCTGGAAACACCATATATTTT.

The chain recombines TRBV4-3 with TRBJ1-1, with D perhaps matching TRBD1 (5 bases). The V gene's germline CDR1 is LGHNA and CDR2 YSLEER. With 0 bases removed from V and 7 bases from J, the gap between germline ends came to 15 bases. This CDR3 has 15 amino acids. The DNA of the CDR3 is TGCGCCAGCAGCCAAGAAGTGGCCGGGGCTGGTGAAGCTTTCTTT. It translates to CASSQEVAGAGEAFF.

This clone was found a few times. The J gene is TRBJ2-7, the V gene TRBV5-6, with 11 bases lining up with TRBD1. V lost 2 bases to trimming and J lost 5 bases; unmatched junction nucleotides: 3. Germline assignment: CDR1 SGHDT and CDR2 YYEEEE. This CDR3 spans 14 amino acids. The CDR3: CASSFGQGAHEQYF. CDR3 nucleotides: TGTGCCAGCAGCTTCGGACAGGGGGCACACGAGCAGTACTTC.

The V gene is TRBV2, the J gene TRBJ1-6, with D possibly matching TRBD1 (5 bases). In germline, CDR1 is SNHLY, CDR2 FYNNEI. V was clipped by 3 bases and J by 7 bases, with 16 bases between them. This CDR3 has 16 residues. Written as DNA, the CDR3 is TGTGCCAGCAGTGAGGTTGAAGGGGCCCGGAATTCACCCCTCCACTTT. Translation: CASSEVEGARNSPLHF.

As DNA, the CDR3 is TGTGCCAGTAGTATGTCTTTGGCAAACGAGCAGTACTTC. Translated, it gives CASSMSLANEQYF. V and J are TRBV19 and TRBJ2-5; D is ambiguous. The DNA matches TRBJ2-7 better at its end, which makes the J call doubtful. Germline V gives CDR1 LNHDA, CDR2 SQIVND (reference sequence). The length of the CDR3 is 13 residues.

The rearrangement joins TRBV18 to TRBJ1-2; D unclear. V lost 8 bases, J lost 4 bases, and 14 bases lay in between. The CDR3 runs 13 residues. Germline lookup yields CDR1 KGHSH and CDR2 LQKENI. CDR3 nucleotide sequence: TGTGCCAGCACCCCCGCATATGGCTATGGCTACACCTTC. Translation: CASTPAYGYGYTF.

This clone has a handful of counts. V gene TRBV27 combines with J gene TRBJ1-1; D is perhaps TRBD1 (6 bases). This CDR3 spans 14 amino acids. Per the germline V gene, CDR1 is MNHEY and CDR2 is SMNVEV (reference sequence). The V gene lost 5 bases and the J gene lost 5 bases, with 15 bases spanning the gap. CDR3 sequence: CASSPQGDRTEAFF. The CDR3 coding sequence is TGTGCCAGCAGTCCACAGGGTGATCGAACTGAAGCTTTCTTT.

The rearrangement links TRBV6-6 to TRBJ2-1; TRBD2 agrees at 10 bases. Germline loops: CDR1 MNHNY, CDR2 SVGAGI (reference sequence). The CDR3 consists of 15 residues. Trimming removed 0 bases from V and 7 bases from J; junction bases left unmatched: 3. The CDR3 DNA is TGTGCCAGCAGTTACTCAAGCGGGGGGGCGAATGAGCAGTTCTTC. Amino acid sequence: CASSYSSGGANEQFF.

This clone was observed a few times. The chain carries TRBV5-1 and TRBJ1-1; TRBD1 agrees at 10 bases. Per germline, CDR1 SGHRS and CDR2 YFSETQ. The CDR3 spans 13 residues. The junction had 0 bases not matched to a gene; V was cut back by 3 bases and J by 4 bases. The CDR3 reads CASSWTGGTEAFF. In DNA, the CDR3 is TGCGCCAGCAGCTGGACAGGGGGCACTGAAGCTTTCTTT.

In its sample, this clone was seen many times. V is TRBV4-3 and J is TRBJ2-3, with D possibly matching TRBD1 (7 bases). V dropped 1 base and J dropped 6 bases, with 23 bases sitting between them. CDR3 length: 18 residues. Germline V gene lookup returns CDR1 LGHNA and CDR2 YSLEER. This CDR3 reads CASSQVEGQTVFGDTQYF. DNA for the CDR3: TGCGCCAGCAGCCAAGTGGAGGGACAGACGGTTTTTGGTGATACGCAGTATTTT.

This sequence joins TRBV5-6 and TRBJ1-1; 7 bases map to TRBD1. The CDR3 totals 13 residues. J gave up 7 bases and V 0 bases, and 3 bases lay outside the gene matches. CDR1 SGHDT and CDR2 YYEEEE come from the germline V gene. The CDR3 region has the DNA TGTGCCAGCAGCTTGGGAGGGGGCGGTGAAGCTTTCTTT. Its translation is CASSLGGGGEAFF.

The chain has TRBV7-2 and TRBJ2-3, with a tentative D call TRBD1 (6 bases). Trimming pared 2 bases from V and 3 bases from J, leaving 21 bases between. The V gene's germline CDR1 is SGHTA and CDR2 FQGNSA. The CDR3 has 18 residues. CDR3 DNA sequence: TGTGCCAGCAGCTTATTTAGGCCCCAGGGGCAATTGACAGATACGCAGTATTTT. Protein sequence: CASSLFRPQGQLTDTQYF.

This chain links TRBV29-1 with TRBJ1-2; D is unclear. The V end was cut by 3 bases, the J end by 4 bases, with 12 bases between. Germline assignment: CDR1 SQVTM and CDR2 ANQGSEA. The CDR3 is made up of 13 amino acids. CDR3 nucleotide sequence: TGCAGCGTTGAGAGAGACGAATTCTATGGCTACACCTTC. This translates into CSVERDEFYGYTF. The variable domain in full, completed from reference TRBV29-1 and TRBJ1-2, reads SAVISQKPSRDICQRGTSLTIQCQVDSQVTMMFWYRQQPGQSLTLIATANQGSEATYESGFVIDKFPISRPNLTFSTLTVSNMSPEDSSIYLCSVERDEFYGYTFGSGTRLTVV.

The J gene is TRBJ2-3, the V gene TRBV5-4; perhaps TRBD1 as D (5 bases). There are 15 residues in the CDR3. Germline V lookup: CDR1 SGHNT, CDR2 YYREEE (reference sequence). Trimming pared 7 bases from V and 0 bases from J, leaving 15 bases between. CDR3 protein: CASRTQGSSTDTQYF. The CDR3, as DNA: TGTGCCAGCCGGACGCAGGGTTCGAGCACAGATACGCAGTATTTT.

Here the CDR3 reads CASSPVQGRGTEAFF. CDR3 DNA sequence: TGCGCCAGCAGCCCCGTGCAAGGGCGAGGGACTGAAGCTTTCTTT. The chain has TRBV4-1 and TRBJ1-1; D is uncertain. CDR3 length equals 15 residues. CDR1 and CDR2 (germline): MGHRA, YSYEKL. V lost 4 bases to trimming and J lost 5 bases, with 17 bases between them.

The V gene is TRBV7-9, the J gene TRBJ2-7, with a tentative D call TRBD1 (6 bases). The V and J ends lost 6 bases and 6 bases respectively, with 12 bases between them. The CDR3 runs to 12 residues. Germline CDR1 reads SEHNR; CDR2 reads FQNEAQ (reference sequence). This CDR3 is CASRLDRSEQYF. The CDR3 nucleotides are TGTGCCAGCAGGCTAGACAGGTCCGAGCAGTACTTC.

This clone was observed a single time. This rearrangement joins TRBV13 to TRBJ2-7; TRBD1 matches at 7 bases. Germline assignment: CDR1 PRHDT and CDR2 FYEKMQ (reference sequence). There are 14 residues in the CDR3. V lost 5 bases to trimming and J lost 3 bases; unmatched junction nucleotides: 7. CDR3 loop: CASSTGTAFYEQYF. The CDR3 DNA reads TGTGCCAGCAGCACCGGGACAGCATTCTACGAGCAGTACTTC.

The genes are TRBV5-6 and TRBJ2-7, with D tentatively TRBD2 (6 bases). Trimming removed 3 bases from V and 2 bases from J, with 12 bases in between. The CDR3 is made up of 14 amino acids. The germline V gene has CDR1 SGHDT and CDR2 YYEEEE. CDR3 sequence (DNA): TGTGCCAGCAGCTGGGGGGACTCGACCTACGAGCAGTACTTC. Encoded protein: CASSWGDSTYEQYF.